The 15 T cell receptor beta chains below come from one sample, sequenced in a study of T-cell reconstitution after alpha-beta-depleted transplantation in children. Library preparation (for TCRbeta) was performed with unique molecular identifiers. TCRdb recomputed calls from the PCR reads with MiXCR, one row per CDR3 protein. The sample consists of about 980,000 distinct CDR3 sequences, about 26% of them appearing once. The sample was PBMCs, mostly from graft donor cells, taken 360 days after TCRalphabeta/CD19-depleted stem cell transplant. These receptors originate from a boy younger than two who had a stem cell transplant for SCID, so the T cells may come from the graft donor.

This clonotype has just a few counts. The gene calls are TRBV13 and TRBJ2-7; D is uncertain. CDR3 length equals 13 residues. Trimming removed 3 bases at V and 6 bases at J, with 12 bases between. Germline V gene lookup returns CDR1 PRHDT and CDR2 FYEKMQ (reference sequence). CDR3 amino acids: CASSLGFTVEQYF. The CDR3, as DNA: TGTGCCAGCAGCTTGGGATTTACAGTCGAGCAGTACTTC.

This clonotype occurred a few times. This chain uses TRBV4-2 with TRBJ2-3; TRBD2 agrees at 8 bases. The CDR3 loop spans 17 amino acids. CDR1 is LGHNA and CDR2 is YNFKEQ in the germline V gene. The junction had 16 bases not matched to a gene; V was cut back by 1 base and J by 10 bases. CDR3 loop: CASSQAVPSGGGEAQYF. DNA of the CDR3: TGTGCCAGCAGCCAAGCGGTGCCGAGCGGGGGCGGCGAAGCGCAGTATTTT.

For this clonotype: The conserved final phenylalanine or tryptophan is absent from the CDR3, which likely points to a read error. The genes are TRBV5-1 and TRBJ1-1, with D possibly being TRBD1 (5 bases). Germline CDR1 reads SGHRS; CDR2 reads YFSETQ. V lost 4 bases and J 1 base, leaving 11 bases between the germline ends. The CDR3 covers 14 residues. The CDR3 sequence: CASSPRVTNTEAFS. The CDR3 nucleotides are TGCGCCAGCAGCCCCAGGGTTACGAACACTGAAGCTTTCTCT.

Written as DNA, the CDR3 is TGCGCCAGCAGCTTGGGGCAGGGGCCCCAGGGCGAGCAGTACTTC. Protein product: CASSLGQGPQGEQYF. The chain links TRBV5-1 to TRBJ2-7, with D possibly TRBD1 on 6 matching bases. CDR1 and CDR2 from the germline V gene are SGHRS and YFSETQ. V was trimmed by 0 bases and J by 6 bases, leaving 16 bases between them. CDR3 length: 15 residues.

The DNA of the CDR3 is TGTGCCAGCAGCTTAGTAGGGGGGGGCTATGGCTACACCTTC. The encoded protein is CASSLVGGGYGYTF. The chain links TRBV11-2 to TRBJ1-2, with TRBD1 as a possible D gene (6 bases). Trimming removed 1 base at V and 4 bases at J, with 10 bases between. Germline loops: CDR1 SGHAT, CDR2 FQNNGV. The CDR3 totals 14 residues.

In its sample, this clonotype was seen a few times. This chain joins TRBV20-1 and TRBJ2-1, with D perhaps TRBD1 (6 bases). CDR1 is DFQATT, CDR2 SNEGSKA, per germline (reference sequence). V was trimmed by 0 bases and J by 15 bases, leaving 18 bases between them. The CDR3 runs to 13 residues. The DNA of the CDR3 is TGCAGTGCTAGAGAGAGGAGAACAGGGAGTCGGTTCTTC. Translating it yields CSARERRTGSRFF.

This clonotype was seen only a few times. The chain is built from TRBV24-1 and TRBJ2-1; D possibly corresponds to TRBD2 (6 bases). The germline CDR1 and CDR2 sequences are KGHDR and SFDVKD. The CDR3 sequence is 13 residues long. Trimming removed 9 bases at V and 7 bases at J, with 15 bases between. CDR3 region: CATSEVAVNEQFF. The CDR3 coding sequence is TGTGCCACCTCAGAGGTAGCGGTGAATGAGCAGTTCTTC.

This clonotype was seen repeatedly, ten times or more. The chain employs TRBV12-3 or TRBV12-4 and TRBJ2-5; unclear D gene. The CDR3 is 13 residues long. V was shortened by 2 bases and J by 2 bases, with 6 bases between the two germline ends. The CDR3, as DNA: TGTGCCAGCAGTTTATGGGATCAAGAGACCCAGTACTTC. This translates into CASSLWDQETQYF.

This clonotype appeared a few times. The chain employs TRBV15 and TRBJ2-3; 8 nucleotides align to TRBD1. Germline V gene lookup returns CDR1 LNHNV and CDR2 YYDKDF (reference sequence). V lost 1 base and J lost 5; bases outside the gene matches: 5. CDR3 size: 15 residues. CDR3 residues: CATSRAGTGGDTQYF. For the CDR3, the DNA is TGTGCCACCAGCAGAGCCGGGACAGGAGGAGATACGCAGTATTTT.

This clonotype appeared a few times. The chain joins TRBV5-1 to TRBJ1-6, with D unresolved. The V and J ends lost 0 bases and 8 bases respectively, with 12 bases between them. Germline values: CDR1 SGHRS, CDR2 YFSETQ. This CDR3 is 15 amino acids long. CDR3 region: CASSLDGRVDSPLHF. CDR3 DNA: TGCGCCAGCAGCTTGGACGGAAGGGTTGATTCACCCCTCCACTTT. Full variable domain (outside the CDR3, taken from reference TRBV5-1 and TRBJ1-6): KAGVTQTPRYLIKTRGQQVTLSCSPISGHRSVSWYQQTPGQGLQFLFEYFSETQRNKGNFPGRFSGRQFSNSRSEMNVSTLELGDSALYLCASSLDGRVDSPLHFGNGTRLTVT.

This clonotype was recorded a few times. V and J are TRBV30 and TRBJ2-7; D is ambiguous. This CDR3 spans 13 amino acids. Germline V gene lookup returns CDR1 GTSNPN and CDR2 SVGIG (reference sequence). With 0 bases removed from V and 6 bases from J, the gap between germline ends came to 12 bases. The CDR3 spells CAWSVHLEGEQYF. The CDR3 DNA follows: TGTGCCTGGAGTGTACATTTAGAAGGCGAGCAGTACTTC.

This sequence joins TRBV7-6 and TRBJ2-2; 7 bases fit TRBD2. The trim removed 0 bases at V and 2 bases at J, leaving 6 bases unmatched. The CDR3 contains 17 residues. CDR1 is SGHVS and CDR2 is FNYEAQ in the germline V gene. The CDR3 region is CASSLALLAVNTGELFF. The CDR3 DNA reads TGTGCCAGCAGCTTAGCGCTGCTAGCGGTAAACACCGGGGAGCTGTTTTTT.

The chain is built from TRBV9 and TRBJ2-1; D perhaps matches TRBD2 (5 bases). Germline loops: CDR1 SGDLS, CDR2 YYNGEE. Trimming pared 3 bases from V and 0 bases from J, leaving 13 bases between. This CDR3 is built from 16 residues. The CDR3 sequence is CASSAFPGFSYNEQFF. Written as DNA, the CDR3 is TGTGCCAGCAGCGCCTTCCCGGGGTTCTCCTACAATGAGCAGTTCTTC.

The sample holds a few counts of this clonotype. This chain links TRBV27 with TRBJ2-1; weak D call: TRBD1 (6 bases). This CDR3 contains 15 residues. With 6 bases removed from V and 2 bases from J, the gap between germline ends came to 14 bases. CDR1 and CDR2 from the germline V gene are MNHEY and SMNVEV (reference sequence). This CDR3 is CASRTDRIAYNEQFF. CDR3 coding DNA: TGTGCCAGCAGAACCGACAGGATAGCCTACAATGAGCAGTTCTTC.

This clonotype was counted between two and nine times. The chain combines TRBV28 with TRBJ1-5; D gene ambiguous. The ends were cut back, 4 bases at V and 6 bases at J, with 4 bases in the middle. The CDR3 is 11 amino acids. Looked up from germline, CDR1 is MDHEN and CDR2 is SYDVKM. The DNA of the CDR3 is TGTGCCAGCAGTTCTAGTCAGCCCCAGCATTTT. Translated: CASSSSQPQHF. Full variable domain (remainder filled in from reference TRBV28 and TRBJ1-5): DVKVTQSSRYLVKRTGEKVFLECVQDMDHENMFWYRQDPGLGLRLIYFSYDVKMKEKGDIPEGYSVSREKKERFSLILESASTNQTSMYLCASSSSQPQHFGDGTRLSIL.